These 4 T cell receptor beta chains came from one sample sequenced in a study of beta chain features in type 1 diabetes (dated by TCRdb to the late 2010s). What the authors observed across the whole study: Type 1 diabetes patients showed a moderate but significant shortening of TCRB CDR3 length in all four CD4+ subsets.

The library was prepared using the immunoSEQ multiplex PCR assay. The entire amount of isolated RNA was reverse transcribed using the High Capacity cDNA Reverse Transcription Kit, so the sequenced TCRB transcripts were expressed ones. Not all clones reach the TCRdb copy of this immuneACCESS table, which keeps in-frame sequences only. Checked studies attribute under half of the gap to unresolved V genes and leave the rest unexplained. Within this sample are about 160,000 clones, with about 10% of them counted one time only. Roughly 0.7% of the sample comes from the top ten. Their specific antigens are unknown. The specimen was central memory CD4+ T cells from blood. The receptors were sampled from a woman aged 25 to 39 with type 1 diabetes.

V gene TRBV19 combines with J gene TRBJ1-1; unclear D gene. Trimming took 6 bases from V and 1 from J, leaving 15 bases between them. Germline V gene data show CDR1 as LNHDA and CDR2 as SQIVND (reference sequence). This CDR3 has 15 residues. CDR3 in DNA: TGTGCCAGTAGCATTCTTCACGAGCCGAACACTGAAGCTTTCTTT. This codes for CASSILHEPNTEAFF.

This clone was seen only a few times. This chain connects TRBV19 to TRBJ2-6; perhaps TRBD1 as D (5 bases). CDR1 and CDR2 from the germline V gene are LNHDA and SQIVND (reference sequence). V was clipped by 3 bases and J by 2 bases, with 20 bases between them. The CDR3 runs to 19 residues. The CDR3, as DNA: TGTGCCAGTAGTATTCACAGGTCGGCAATTAGTACTGGGGCCAACGTCCTGACTTTC. This gives the protein CASSIHRSAISTGANVLTF.

In its sample, this clone was seen a few times. The rearrangement uses TRBV7-3 and TRBJ2-3; 7 bases map to TRBD1. In germline, CDR1 is SGHTA, CDR2 FQGTGA. The CDR3 consists of 15 residues. Germline trimming cut 0 bases from V and 6 bases from J; bases unmatched to any gene: 6. The CDR3 DNA sequence: TGTGCCAGCAGCTTAACACTGACAGGGACCGATACGCAGTATTTT. The encoded protein is CASSLTLTGTDTQYF.

This clone was recorded a few times. The V gene is TRBV6-4, the J gene TRBJ2-3; D might be TRBD1 (5 bases). The CDR3 extends over 16 amino acids. Germline V lookup: CDR1 MRHNA, CDR2 SNTAGT. The V and J ends lost 3 bases and 3 bases respectively, with 16 bases between them. The CDR3 reads CASSEDFRDGTDTQYF. In DNA form, the CDR3 reads TGTGCCAGCAGTGAAGATTTCAGGGATGGTACAGATACGCAGTATTTT.